One sample yielded the 18 T cell receptor beta chains listed below, sequenced in a study of low-dose radiotherapy and immunotherapy resistance in tumors. Time point meaning: after trial treatment. Specified treatment: LDRT plus nivolumab, ipilimumab, low-dose cyclophosphamide and aspirin (RACIN trial). With a constant-region primer and a V-primer adapter, TCRs were subjected to roughly 20 PCR cycles of amplification. From the reads, TCRdb called clonotypes with MiXCR, one entry per CDR3 protein. The repertoire holds roughly 50,000 distinct CDR3 sequences, with 33% as singletons. The starting material was PBMCs, obtained after low-dose radiotherapy plus immunotherapy. Every receptor here comes from a male donor with rectosigmoid adenocarcinoma.

Written as DNA, the CDR3 is TGTGCCAGCAGTCTTAAATGGCGGGAGGAGGGGCAGTTCTTC. Protein product: CASSLKWREEGQFF. The V and J genes are TRBV6-2 or TRBV6-3 and TRBJ2-1; 8 bases align to TRBD2. Germline CDR1 MNHEY, CDR2 SVGEGT. Trimming took 5 bases from V and 12 from J; bases not matched to a gene: 12. CDR3 size: 14 residues.

As to this clonotype: The conserved phenylalanine or tryptophan normally closing the CDR3 is absent here, so this likely arose from a read error. The chain uses TRBV4-3 and TRBJ2-7; 9 bases align to TRBD1. The germline CDR1 and CDR2 sequences are LGHNA and YSLEER. With 2 bases clipped from V and 3 bases from J, the junction kept 5 bases outside the gene matches. The CDR3 extends over 15 amino acids. This CDR3 is CASSQPGQGNYEQYS. For the CDR3, the DNA is TGCGCCAGCAGCCAACCTGGACAGGGGAACTACGAGCAGTACTCC.

The chain links TRBV5-1 to TRBJ2-1; 8 positions match TRBD1. CDR1 and CDR2 from the germline V gene are SGHRS and YFSETQ. V gave up 5 bases and J gave up 5 bases; unmatched junction bases: 0. The CDR3 contains 12 residues. CDR3: CASRDRDNEQFF. The CDR3, as DNA: TGCGCCAGCAGGGACAGGGACAATGAGCAGTTCTTC.

This clonotype has at least ten counts. The CDR3 protein is CATSRDLGPGADTQYF. The CDR3 DNA reads TGTGCCACCAGCAGAGATTTAGGGCCTGGGGCAGATACGCAGTATTTT. V gene TRBV15 combines with J gene TRBJ2-3; D unresolved. Germline-derived CDR1 and CDR2 are LNHNV and YYDKDF (reference sequence). The CDR3 totals 16 residues. Trimming took off 0 bases at V and 4 bases at J, with 14 bases between the two ends.

At least ten counts were recorded for this clonotype. This chain connects TRBV28 to TRBJ2-3; possibly TRBD1 for D (6 bases). The V end was cut by 3 bases, the J end by 2 bases, with 21 bases between. The CDR3 has 18 amino acids. Germline V gives CDR1 MDHEN, CDR2 SYDVKM. The CDR3 region has the DNA TGTGCCAGCAGTTTTTTACGCAGGGGATATGTGTTCACAGATACGCAGTATTTT. It specifies CASSFLRRGYVFTDTQYF.

This clonotype is labeled as medium-sized (0.01 to 0.1%). The gene calls are TRBV28 and TRBJ2-2; 7 bases align to TRBD1. Germline trimming cut 6 bases from V and 6 bases from J; bases unmatched to any gene: 10. Germline-derived CDR1 and CDR2 are MDHEN and SYDVKM. The CDR3 contains 15 residues. CDR3 bases: TGTGCCAGCAGGCCGACAGGGCGGAGGTCCGGGGAGCTGTTTTTT. Amino acids: CASRPTGRRSGELFF.

This clonotype was observed many times. The CDR3 sequence is CSASKDSGANVLTF. The CDR3 DNA reads as TGCAGTGCTAGTAAGGACTCTGGGGCCAACGTCCTGACTTTC. V usage is TRBV20-1 and J usage is TRBJ2-6, with unresolved D. CDR3 size: 14 residues. Germline-derived CDR1 and CDR2 are DFQATT and SNEGSKA (reference sequence). V lost 3 bases, J lost 0 bases, and 6 bases lay in between.

This clonotype appeared many times. The chain recombines TRBV6-8 with TRBJ2-2, with 8 bases fitting TRBD1. Germline V gene data show CDR1 as MNHGY and CDR2 as SAAAGT. The CDR3 contains 16 residues. J was trimmed by 1 base and V by 8 bases; bases with no gene match: 9. CDR3 amino acids: CASGIQGAVNTGELFF. DNA for the CDR3: TGTGCCAGCGGGATTCAGGGGGCGGTGAACACCGGGGAGCTGTTTTTT.

The rearrangement joins TRBV2 to TRBJ1-1; possible D gene TRBD1, 6 bases. The CDR3 length is 13 residues. Germline-derived CDR1 and CDR2 are SNHLY and FYNNEI. V was clipped by 5 bases and J by 5 bases, with 12 bases between them. CDR3 loop: CASSLQGYTEAFF. The CDR3 DNA reads as TGTGCCAGCAGTCTTCAGGGGTATACTGAAGCTTTCTTT.

Comment on this clonotype: This likely traces to a read error, being one base from a far larger clone. V usage is TRBV28 and J usage is TRBJ2-7; D remains unclear. This CDR3 region has 14 residues. Germline lookup yields CDR1 MDHEN and CDR2 SYDVKM. V lost 11 bases, J lost 7 bases, and 24 bases lay in between. The CDR3 DNA reads TGTGCCTCACAGCCCAGTACCTCCTACAATGAGCAGTACTTC. Protein: CASQPSTSYNEQYF.

This clonotype was found many times. J is TRBJ2-7 and V is TRBV18; D is possibly TRBD2 (7 bases). The ends were cut back, 1 base at V and 3 bases at J, with 28 bases in the middle. The CDR3 is 20 amino acids. CDR1 is KGHSH, CDR2 LQKENI, per germline. The CDR3 is CASSPLYVRGANRAGYEQYF. CDR3 bases: TGTGCCAGCTCACCACTCTATGTCCGGGGGGCAAATCGCGCCGGCTACGAGCAGTACTTC.

This clonotype came up many times. The V and J genes are TRBV9 and TRBJ1-1; tentative D call: TRBD1 (5 bases). This CDR3 comprises 13 residues. V lost 1 base, J lost 1 base, and 5 bases lay in between. Germline loops: CDR1 SGDLS, CDR2 YYNGEE. The CDR3 DNA sequence: TGTGCCAGCAGCGTACAGGGGAACACTGAAGCTTTCTTT. Translating it yields CASSVQGNTEAFF.

At least ten counts were recorded for this clonotype. V and J are TRBV19 and TRBJ1-4, with 7 bases matching TRBD1. The CDR3 loop spans 13 amino acids. Germline V CDR1 and CDR2: LNHDA, SQIVND (reference sequence). J lost 7 bases, V lost 9 bases, and 8 bases had no gene match. CDR3 sequence reads: CASAGTETEKLFF. The CDR3 region has the DNA TGTGCCAGCGCCGGGACAGAGACTGAAAAACTGTTTTTT.

The chain links TRBV28 to TRBJ2-5, with 8 bases lining up with TRBD1. Germline V gene data show CDR1 as MDHEN and CDR2 as SYDVKM. There are 16 residues in the CDR3. V trimming: 6 bases; J trimming: 4 bases; junction bases outside the gene matches: 13. The CDR3 DNA reads TGTGCCAGCAGCCACCGATCTGTCCAGGGGGCAGAGACCCAGTACTTC. Translating gives CASSHRSVQGAETQYF.

This clonotype was seen ten or more times. The chain carries TRBV29-1 and TRBJ2-7; a possible D gene is TRBD1 (6 bases). V lost 6 bases to trimming and J lost 5 bases, with 17 bases between them. Germline CDR1 is SQVTM and CDR2 is ANQGSEA. CDR3 length: 13 amino acids. Written as DNA, the CDR3 is TGCAGCGTGGGGGAAACAGGGATGCACGAGCAGTACTTC. Translation gives CSVGETGMHEQYF.

The chain recombines TRBV14 with TRBJ1-4, with 7 bases lining up with TRBD1. The V gene end was trimmed by 0 bases and the J gene end by 10 bases; junction bases not matched to a gene: 11. The germline CDR1 and CDR2 sequences are SGHDN and FVKESK. The CDR3 runs to 16 residues. In DNA, the CDR3 is TGTGCCAGCAGCCAAGAGACGGGACAGAGTCAGGGAAAACTGTTTTTT. Translated: CASSQETGQSQGKLFF. The variable domain in full, completed from reference TRBV14 and TRBJ1-4, reads EAGVTQFPSHSVIEKGQTVTLRCDPISGHDNLYWYRRVMGKEIKFLLHFVKESKQDESGMPNNRFLAERTGGTYSTLKVQPAELEDSGVYFCASSQETGQSQGKLFFGSGTQLSVL.

About this clonotype: This likely came from a read error, as a far larger clone is one base away. This chain uses TRBV28 with TRBJ2-7, with a possible D match to TRBD1 (6 bases). CDR1 MDHEN and CDR2 SYDVKM come from the germline V gene. Trimming shortened V by 7 bases and J by 7 bases, and 26 bases separated the two germline ends. The CDR3 contains 16 residues. CDR3 region: CASKGLKTGLYNEQYF. The CDR3 DNA reads TGTGCCAGCAAGGGGTTAAAAACAGGGCTCTACAATGAGCAGTACTTC.

At least ten counts were recorded for this clonotype. The rearrangement uses TRBV15 and TRBJ2-3, with D perhaps TRBD2 (5 bases). V lost 0 bases to trimming and J lost 3 bases, with 10 bases between them. CDR1 and CDR2 (germline): LNHNV, YYDKDF (reference sequence). The CDR3 is made up of 15 amino acids. DNA for the CDR3: TGTGCCACCAGCAGAGATGGGCTAGCAACAGATACGCAGTATTTT. Protein sequence: CATSRDGLATDTQYF.